Listed here are 17 T cell receptor beta chains from one sample, sequenced in a study of a mutant IDH1 vaccine in newly diagnosed glioma. Time point here: week 47, end of study. Every vaccination contained 300 ug of the mutant IDH1 20-mer peptide and was paired with topical imiquimod. These receptors' antigens are unknown. The protocol was immunoSEQ multiplex PCR, while the TCRdb copy is restricted to in-frame clones and leaves out a portion. The profile shows 20,000 to 30,000 clones, more than 75% of them singletons. The source was PBMCs, collected from a glioma patient whose treatment included an IDH1 peptide vaccine. The receptors stem from a man in his forties or fifties with glioma. Some clones in this sample may be carry-over from other donors' samples.

The chain recombines TRBV4-1 with TRBJ2-5; TRBD2 agrees at 10 bases. The CDR3 runs to 19 residues. Germline-derived CDR1 and CDR2 are MGHRA and YSYEKL. The ends lost 4 bases at V and 5 bases at J; junction bases unmatched: 19. CDR3 DNA sequence: TGCGCCAGCAGCCGAAAACTTCCCGGTAGCGGGGGGAGCGGTGAGACCCAGTACTTC. It translates to CASSRKLPGSGGSGETQYF.

The chain carries TRBV9 and TRBJ1-5; 7 bases agree with TRBD1. The V segment lost 0 bases and the J segment 4 bases; nucleotides outside the gene matches: 7. This CDR3 is built from 16 residues. CDR1 is SGDLS and CDR2 is YYNGEE in the germline V gene. CDR3 in amino acids: CASSVGEGALNQPQHF. CDR3 in DNA: TGTGCCAGCAGCGTAGGGGAGGGGGCATTGAATCAGCCCCAGCATTTT.

The rearrangement links TRBV6-1 to TRBJ1-3; D gene unclear. Between the trimmed V and J ends, which lost 6 bases and 4 bases, there was a span of 7 bases. The CDR3 extends over 12 amino acids. Germline V gives CDR1 MNHNS, CDR2 SASEGT. The CDR3 loop is CASREQGNTIYF. Written as DNA, the CDR3 is TGTGCCAGCAGAGAACAGGGAAACACCATATATTTT.

This clone appeared a single time. This chain links TRBV6-6 with TRBJ2-3; TRBD2 might be the D (6 bases). V shed 6 bases and J shed 0 bases, with 13 bases lying between them. Germline V gives CDR1 MNHNY, CDR2 SVGAGI (reference sequence). This CDR3 has 15 residues. CDR3 DNA sequence: TGTGCCAGCAGCCCTGCGGGGCAAAGCACAGATACGCAGTATTTT. It is translated as CASSPAGQSTDTQYF.

The chain couples TRBV27 to TRBJ1-5, with a tentative D call TRBD1 (5 bases). The V and J ends lost 2 bases and 4 bases respectively, with 12 bases between them. Germline CDR1 and CDR2: MNHEY and SMNVEV (reference sequence). The length of the CDR3 is 15 residues. The CDR3 DNA reads TGTGCCAGCAGTTTACATGGGGGACTTAATCAGCCCCAGCATTTT. Translation gives CASSLHGGLNQPQHF.

The V call is TRBV7-2, the J call TRBJ1-2; D is unresolved. This CDR3 is 13 amino acids long. Germline values: CDR1 SGHTA, CDR2 FQGNSA. Between the trimmed V and J ends, which lost 5 bases and 6 bases, there was a span of 13 bases. The CDR3 protein is CASSQSGSNGYTF. The DNA of the CDR3 is TGTGCCAGCAGCCAATCAGGCAGTAATGGCTACACCTTC.

The sample holds one count of this clone. The chain joins TRBV15 to TRBJ1-3; perhaps TRBD1 as D (5 bases). The CDR3 contains 16 residues. Trimming stripped 1 base from V and 4 bases from J, with 14 bases between. Germline-derived CDR1 and CDR2 are LNHNV and YYDKDF (reference sequence). CDR3 amino acids: CATSRGGDGRGNTIYF. DNA for the CDR3: TGTGCCACCAGCAGAGGGGGCGACGGACGGGGAAACACCATATATTTT.

The chain uses TRBV6-5 and TRBJ2-1; D is undetermined. CDR3 length: 14 residues. Germline V lookup: CDR1 MNHEY, CDR2 SVGAGI. V gave up 2 bases and J gave up 2 bases, with 7 bases separating them. The DNA for the CDR3 is TGTGCCAGCAGTTACACGTGGCCCTACAATGAGCAGTTCTTC. It yields the protein CASSYTWPYNEQFF.

This chain connects TRBV19 to TRBJ1-1; D not certain. V was pared by 6 bases and J by 0 bases, with 14 bases between. CDR3 length: 15 residues. Germline V CDR1 and CDR2: LNHDA, SQIVND (reference sequence). The CDR3 spells CASRRPAAMNTEAFF. CDR3 in DNA: TGTGCCAGTAGAAGGCCGGCAGCCATGAACACTGAAGCTTTCTTT.

J is TRBJ1-1 and V is TRBV5-6, with D unresolved. V was trimmed by 1 base and J by 0 bases, leaving 4 bases between them. The CDR3 has 13 amino acids. Germline assignment: CDR1 SGHDT and CDR2 YYEEEE. CDR3 in amino acids: CASSLTVNTEAFF. CDR3 DNA: TGTGCCAGCAGCTTGACGGTGAACACTGAAGCTTTCTTT. Supplemented by reference TRBV5-6 and TRBJ1-1, the full variable domain reads DAGVTQSPTHLIKTRGQQVTLRCSPKSGHDTVSWYQQALGQGPQFIFQYYEEEERQRGNFPDRFSGHQFPNYSSELNVNALLLGDSALYLCASSLTVNTEAFFGQGTRLTVV.

The V call is TRBV15, the J call TRBJ2-2; D possibly corresponds to TRBD1 (5 bases). V shed 6 bases and J shed 5 bases, with 13 bases lying between them. The CDR3 has 14 amino acids. Germline CDR1 LNHNV, CDR2 YYDKDF (reference sequence). CDR3 in DNA: TGTGCCACCAGACTGGGGCTCATAACCGGGGAGCTGTTTTTT. Translated, it gives CATRLGLITGELFF.

This rearrangement joins TRBV27 to TRBJ1-6; TRBD1 matches at 8 bases. The V gene's germline CDR1 is MNHEY and CDR2 SMNVEV (reference sequence). V was pared by 3 bases and J by 1 base, with 5 bases of the junction left unmatched. This CDR3 is 17 amino acids long. CDR3 region: CASSFRTGQSYNSPLHF. The CDR3 DNA reads as TGTGCCAGCAGTTTCAGGACAGGGCAGTCCTATAATTCACCCCTCCACTTT.

V usage is TRBV18 and J usage is TRBJ1-2; 8 bases align to TRBD1. Germline V CDR1 and CDR2: KGHSH, LQKENI. The CDR3 is 14 amino acids. V shed 2 bases and J 4 bases; nucleotides not matched to a gene: 3. CDR3 region: CASSPGQGPYGYTF. The DNA of the CDR3 is TGTGCCAGCTCACCAGGACAGGGCCCCTATGGCTACACCTTC.

The chain joins TRBV10-3 to TRBJ2-5; 9 nucleotides align to TRBD2. The CDR3 covers 15 residues. Trimming at V came to 6 bases and at J to 2 bases, leaving 7 bases not matched to a gene. Germline-derived CDR1 and CDR2 are ENHRY and SYGVKD. CDR3 sequence reads: CAISQRGALQETQYF. The DNA for the CDR3 is TGTGCCATCAGCCAGCGGGGGGCCCTACAAGAGACCCAGTACTTC.

J is TRBJ2-1 and V is TRBV11-3; D is unclear. CDR1 and CDR2 from the germline V gene are SGHNT and YENEEA. Trimming left V 2 bases short and J 0 bases short, with 5 bases between. The length of the CDR3 is 14 residues. This chain's CDR3 is CASSLISSYNEQFF. In DNA form, the CDR3 reads TGTGCCAGCAGCTTAATCAGCTCCTACAATGAGCAGTTCTTC.

The chain combines TRBV14 with TRBJ1-2; D may be TRBD1 (6 bases). From germline, CDR1 is SGHDN and CDR2 FVKESK. The CDR3 is 15 residues long. Trimming pared 3 bases from V and 0 bases from J, leaving 11 bases between. The CDR3 loop reads CASSQVTGANYGYTF. Written as DNA, the CDR3 is TGTGCCAGCAGCCAGGTGACAGGAGCTAACTATGGCTACACCTTC.

The chain couples TRBV19 to TRBJ1-2, with a possible D match to TRBD1 (5 bases). Trimming took off 10 bases at V and 8 bases at J, with 32 bases between the two ends. The CDR3 runs to 17 residues. Germline V gives CDR1 LNHDA, CDR2 SQIVND (reference sequence). DNA for the CDR3: TGTGCCACTCGAAGCAGTGGGGCCCAAGACCTAAGGCGGGGCTACACCTTC. Translating it yields CATRSSGAQDLRRGYTF.